This TCR beta chain was obtained from a study of blood T cell repertoires in COVID-19 (TCRdb year 2020). At the level of the whole study: Collaborator samples came from the United States, Italy and Spain and covered acute and convalescent phases of COVID-19. The prospective study material was composed of cDNA or gDNA derived from T cells, B-cell-depleted T cells, or PBMCs. Subjects who had been exposed to COVID-19, were actively infected with it, or had recovered from it provided the deeply sampled blood TCRbeta repertoires that made up the dataset. The repertoires were made available in a free public database intended to serve as a resource for research on the immune response to SARS-CoV-2. The samples were drawn from two sources: the first 160 participants of the ongoing ImmuneRACE study, and 1,200 or so subjects contributed by 6 global collaborators. Nearly every sample came with metadata listing a de-identified subject ID, COVID-19 status, age in years and sex. Where HLA class I and class II types were available, the types were taken from metadata supplied by the sample provider, not from assay-based typing.

TCRbeta CDR3 regions were amplified from genomic DNA by means of the immunoSEQ Assay, a bias-controlled multiplex PCR. Turning to the authors' computational methods: The number of nucleated cells in each sample was estimated from the amplification of reference gene primers within the assay. To quantify the absolute abundance of each unique TCRbeta CDR3 rearrangement, sequence reads were collapsed and filtered. For each sample, productive Simpson clonality was calculated by taking the square root of Simpson's diversity index across productive rearrangements. The table comes from immuneACCESS by way of TCRdb, which keeps in-frame sequences with V and J called. Part of the clones is missing from these tables; in studies checked, under half for an unresolved V gene and the rest for unknown reasons. Clonal size and the V and J genes are those of that table, whereas D and trimming came from the DNA. This sample has fewer than 150,000 clones in its table, and around three quarters of those were observed once. The ten biggest clones cover approximately 10% of the sample.

Each collaborating institution followed its own protocols to collect whole blood in K2EDTA tubes. Collaborator samples were shipped for TCRbeta analysis as frozen whole blood, isolated PBMCs, or DNA extracted from either sample type. Notes on this clone: This clone's antigen is unknown. Base qualities are not recorded, but no much larger clone differs from it by a single base.

General study outcomes and caveats: The amount of clinical and demographic metadata varied by source and participant and was provided uncurated.

CDR1 and CDR2 are read off the germline V gene as KGHSH and LQKENI. Taken from cysteine to phenylalanine, the CDR3 has 15 residues. Here the CDR3 DNA is all that survives: 45 bases in frame from base 1. Trimming accounts for 3 bases at V and 4 bases at J, while the number of junction bases matched to no gene is 7. The specimen was peripheral blood. The rearranged segments are TRBV18 and TRBJ1-2, and 8 junctional nucleotides match TRBD1. This TCR was recovered from a human donor in a cohort sampled during active COVID-19. The CDR3 here reads CASSPPTGTGYGYTF. The base sequence is TGTGCCAGCTCACCTCCGACAGGGACAGGCTATGGCTACACCTTC.